The rows below give T cell receptor beta chains drawn from one sample of a study of blood T cells in healthy people across ages. Each CDR3 protein gets one entry after TCRdb re-called the 5' RACE reads with MiXCR. The repertoire includes over 1,500,000 distinct CDR3 sequences, about 39% of them detected once, and about 21% sits in the top ten. What was sequenced was blood. These receptor sequences come from a human donor in good health. Each CDR3 is given with its conserved first and last residue. Where a row states a size, it is once, few, many or the class of an expanded clone; other rows omit it.

size: many; V: TRBV10-3; CDR3: CAISEGRTLTYEQYF
size: few; V: TRBV6-5; CDR3: CASSTGGSGTEAFF
size: .; V: TRBV6-2/TRBV6-3; CDR3: CASSYRVEGTYGYTF
size: .; V: TRBV27; CDR3: CASSFGTGRLDTQYF
size: few; V: TRBV5-1; CDR3: CASSLGQGGIYGYTF
size: .; V: TRBV19; CDR3: CASSIERFQPQHF
size: .; V: TRBV7-8; CDR3: CASSRIGEHSTDTQYF
size: .; V: TRBV11-2; CDR3: CASSFGDRSYGYTF
size: .; V: TRBV11-1; CDR3: CASSSGQGVGGEQFF
size: few; V: TRBV20-1; CDR3: CSASGVWGETQYF
size: .; V: TRBV6-2/TRBV6-3; CDR3: CASSYSFGGKDTQYF
size: few; V: TRBV5-1; CDR3: CASSQRSLTDTQYF
size: .; V: TRBV28; CDR3: CASSFGQGVKNEQFF
size: .; V: TRBV13; CDR3: CASSQQGAWYGYTF
size: few; V: TRBV6-2/TRBV6-3; CDR3: CASRRQNTEAFF
size: few; V: TRBV27; CDR3: CASSPAPGQGDSYEQYF
size: few; V: TRBV7-2; CDR3: CASSPGQAFGGYTF
size: .; V: TRBV11-2; CDR3: CASSLVLRGGTDTQYF
size: .; V: TRBV6-2/TRBV6-3; CDR3: CASSQSRATQYF
size: few; V: TRBV28; CDR3: CASSLTPNEQFF
size: few; V: TRBV3-1; CDR3: CASSPYRGGRDIQYF
size: .; V: TRBV4-3; CDR3: CASSLQGTTVGDTQFF
size: few; V: TRBV25-1; CDR3: CASSEFGGDYGYTF
size: .; V: TRBV7-2; CDR3: CASSLDTGPLDEQFF
size: .; V: TRBV29-1; CDR3: CSASSRGSNQPQHF